This T cell receptor beta chain was recovered during a study of T-cell reconstitution after alpha-beta-depleted transplantation in children. Preparation of the TCRbeta library used unique molecular identifiers. TCRdb reprocessed the PCR reads with MiXCR, giving one entry per CDR3 protein. Here the sample spans roughly 200,000 distinct CDR3 sequences, around 9.5% being singletons. This clonotype was counted ten times or more. V gave up 4 bases and J gave up 1 base, with 15 bases separating them. Looked up from germline, CDR1 is SGHDT and CDR2 is YYEEEE. The CDR3 has 17 residues. This TCR came from a human donor who donated a stem cell graft to a child with acute lymphoblastic leukemia. Source: PBMCs from the stem cell graft donor, taken from the stem cell graft. The V gene is TRBV5-6, the J gene TRBJ2-6; D might be TRBD1 (5 bases). CDR3 in DNA: TGTGCCAGCAGCGCCGGTCAGGGATATTCTGGGGCCAACGTCCTGACTTTC. Translating gives CASSAGQGYSGANVLTF.